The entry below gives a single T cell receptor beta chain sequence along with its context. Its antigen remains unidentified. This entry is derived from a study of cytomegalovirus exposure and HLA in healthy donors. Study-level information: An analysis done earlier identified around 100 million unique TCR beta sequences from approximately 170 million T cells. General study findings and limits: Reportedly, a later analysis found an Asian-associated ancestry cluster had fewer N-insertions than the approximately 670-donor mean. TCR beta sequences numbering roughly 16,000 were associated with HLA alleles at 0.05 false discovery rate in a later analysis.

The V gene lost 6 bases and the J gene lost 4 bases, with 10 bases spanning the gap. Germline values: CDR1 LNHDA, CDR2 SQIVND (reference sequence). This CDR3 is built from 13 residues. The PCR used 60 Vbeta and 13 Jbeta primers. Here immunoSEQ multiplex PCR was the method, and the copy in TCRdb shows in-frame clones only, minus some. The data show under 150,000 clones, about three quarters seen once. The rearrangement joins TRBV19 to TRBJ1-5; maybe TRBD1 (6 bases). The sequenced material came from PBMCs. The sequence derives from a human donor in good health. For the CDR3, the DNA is TGTGCCAGTAGACGCCAGGGGAATCAGCCCCAGCATTTT. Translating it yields CASRRQGNQPQHF.